Presented here are 21 T cell receptor beta chains from one specimen sequenced in a study of shared clonotypes between healthy human individuals. This table comes from immunoSEQ multiplex PCR, and its TCRdb copy is limited to in-frame clones, with some not included. The sample holds some 2,400,000 clones, 90% to 96% seen once. The sample consisted of naive CD4+ T cells sorted from blood. Specified subset: CD45RA+ positively selected. All receptors derive from a man between 18 and 29 years old in good health.

The CDR3 reads CASSSPGQGYSPLHF. The CDR3 DNA sequence: TGTGCCAGCAGCTCACCGGGACAGGGCTATTCACCCCTCCACTTT. The rearrangement uses TRBV28 and TRBJ1-6; 9 bases align to TRBD1. From germline, CDR1 is MDHEN and CDR2 SYDVKM. V gave up 6 bases and J gave up 8 bases; unmatched junction bases: 8. The CDR3 runs to 15 residues.

This chain joins TRBV7-9 and TRBJ1-1; D is uncertain. Germline V gene data show CDR1 as SEHNR and CDR2 as FQNEAQ (reference sequence). V was pared by 3 bases and J by 6 bases, with 14 bases between. The CDR3 totals 14 residues. The CDR3 nucleotides read TGTGCCAGCAGCTTCCGCTCCGGTAGATCTGAAGCTTTCTTT. Its protein is CASSFRSGRSEAFF.

V and J are TRBV4-3 and TRBJ2-7; D remains unclear. The CDR3 is 15 residues long. V lost 0 bases and J lost 1, with 10 bases in between. Germline V gives CDR1 LGHNA, CDR2 YSLEER. CDR3 amino acids: CASSQERAGSYEQYF. The CDR3 region has the DNA TGCGCCAGCAGCCAAGAAAGGGCTGGGTCCTACGAGCAGTACTTC.

The CDR3 coding sequence is TGTGCCAGCAGCTTGGGACTAGCGGGACCGGGGGGAGACAATGAGCAGTTCTTC. Residues: CASSLGLAGPGGDNEQFF. The chain carries TRBV7-8 and TRBJ2-1; TRBD2 agrees at 13 bases. V lost 3 bases to trimming and J lost 5 bases; unmatched junction nucleotides: 10. Per the germline V gene, CDR1 is SGHVS and CDR2 is FQNEAQ. The CDR3 covers 18 residues.

The genes are TRBV18 and TRBJ2-7; 7 positions agree with TRBD1. CDR1 and CDR2 (germline): KGHSH, LQKENI. The CDR3 runs 15 residues. V shed 2 bases, J shed 7 bases, and the junction held 11 bases outside the gene matches. The CDR3 DNA is TGTGCCAGCTCACCATCAGGGGGTGGACTGGGGGAGCAGTACTTC. Amino acids: CASSPSGGGLGEQYF.

This clone appeared once. Other DNA sequences of this sample code for an identical CDR3. The CDR3 reads CASSSGGYEQYF. Written as DNA, the CDR3 is TGTGCCAGCAGCTCAGGGGGGTACGAGCAGTACTTC. This rearrangement joins TRBV11-2 to TRBJ2-7; the D gene is possibly TRBD1 (7 bases). The CDR3 has 12 residues. Trimming shortened V by 4 bases and J by 4 bases, and 8 bases separated the two germline ends. The germline V gene has CDR1 SGHAT and CDR2 FQNNGV.

The chain is built from TRBV4-3 and TRBJ2-3, with TRBD2 identical over 8 bases. The CDR3 is 17 residues long. The V gene's germline CDR1 is LGHNA and CDR2 YSLEER. V dropped 1 base and J dropped 1; count of bases not matched to a gene: 7. DNA for the CDR3: TGCGCCAGCAGCCAAGTGACGGGGGGGCAACGCACAGATACGCAGTATTTT. It codes for CASSQVTGGQRTDTQYF.

V usage is TRBV5-1 and J usage is TRBJ2-5; 7 nucleotides align to TRBD2. This CDR3 comprises 12 residues. V lost 7 bases, J lost 5 bases, and 5 bases stayed unmatched. Per germline, CDR1 SGHRS and CDR2 YFSETQ. The CDR3 reads CASRREAETQYF. The CDR3 DNA follows: TGCGCCAGCCGACGGGAGGCGGAGACCCAGTACTTC.

This chain connects TRBV6-5 to TRBJ2-1, with no clear D. Trimming cost V 2 bases and J 10 bases, with 12 bases left between them. The CDR3 sequence is 13 residues long. CDR1 MNHEY and CDR2 SVGAGI come from the germline V gene. The CDR3 region is CASSYRPLGEQFF. CDR3 DNA sequence: TGTGCCAGCAGTTACCGCCCCCTTGGAGAGCAGTTCTTC.

The V call is TRBV18, the J call TRBJ2-7, with 7 bases lining up with TRBD1. Germline assignment: CDR1 KGHSH and CDR2 LQKENI. V shed 5 bases, J shed 0 bases, and the junction held 13 bases outside the gene matches. The CDR3 extends over 17 amino acids. The CDR3 nucleotides read TGTGCCAGCTCAGGGACAGCTGAGGCGAAGAGCTCCTACGAGCAGTACTTC. Its protein is CASSGTAEAKSSYEQYF. Drawing the rest from reference TRBV18 and TRBJ2-7, the complete variable domain is NAGVMQNPRHLVRRRGQEARLRCSPMKGHSHVYWYRQLPEEGLKFMVYLQKENIIDESGMPKERFSAEFPKEGPSILRIQQVVRGDSAAYFCASSGTAEAKSSYEQYFGPGTRLTVT.

A note on this clone: The same CDR3 arises from other DNA sequences in this sample as well. The gene calls are TRBV7-8 and TRBJ2-3, with D unclear. Germline V lookup: CDR1 SGHVS, CDR2 FQNEAQ. Trimming left V 1 base short and J 0 bases short, with 2 bases between. This CDR3 is built from 13 residues. The CDR3 DNA is TGTGCCAGCAGCTTAGGCAGCACAGATACGCAGTATTTT. As protein: CASSLGSTDTQYF. Supplemented by reference TRBV7-8 and TRBJ2-3, the full variable domain reads GAGVSQSPRYKVAKRGQDVALRCDPISGHVSLFWYQQALGQGPEFLTYFQNEAQLDKSGLPSDRFFAERPEGSVSTLKIQRTQQEDSAVYLCASSLGSTDTQYFGPGTRLTVL.

This chain connects TRBV28 to TRBJ2-5; TRBD1 aligns across 9 bases. Trimming took 3 bases from V and 5 from J; bases not matched to a gene: 7. Germline V gene sequence: CDR1 MDHEN, CDR2 SYDVKM. This CDR3 region has 15 residues. The CDR3 region is CASSLDRGFWETQYF. Here the CDR3 DNA reads TGTGCCAGCAGTTTGGACAGGGGATTTTGGGAGACCCAGTACTTC.

This chain connects TRBV6-5 to TRBJ2-3; tentative D call: TRBD1 (6 bases). Germline-derived CDR1 and CDR2 are MNHEY and SVGAGI. This CDR3 contains 11 residues. Trimming removed 8 bases at V and 9 bases at J, with 12 bases between. Here the CDR3 DNA reads TGTGCCAGCTCTCAGGGGTGGACGCAGTATTTT. This codes for CASSQGWTQYF.

The chain has TRBV28 and TRBJ1-5; TRBD1 aligns across 11 bases. V trimming: 1 base; J trimming: 3 bases; junction bases outside the gene matches: 2. The germline CDR1 and CDR2 sequences are MDHEN and SYDVKM. The CDR3 runs 16 residues. The CDR3 is CASSLLGQGVNQPQHF. The CDR3 DNA reads TGTGCCAGCAGTTTATTGGGACAGGGGGTCAATCAGCCCCAGCATTTT.

This clone was counted a single time. The chain links TRBV5-6 to TRBJ2-3; the D gene is possibly TRBD1 (5 bases). Trimming cost V 1 base and J 4 bases, with 7 bases left between them. Germline V CDR1 and CDR2: SGHDT, YYEEEE. The CDR3 spans 13 residues. The CDR3 coding sequence is TGTGCCAGCAGCTTGCAGGGCCCAGATACGCAGTATTTT. This gives the protein CASSLQGPDTQYF.

This rearrangement joins TRBV6-6 to TRBJ2-3, with D unresolved. The CDR3 loop spans 11 amino acids. The germline gives CDR1 MNHNY, CDR2 SVGAGI (reference sequence). Trimming stripped 10 bases from V and 5 bases from J, with 10 bases between. The CDR3 region is CATQIRDTQYF. The CDR3 DNA follows: TGTGCCACGCAGATCAGAGATACGCAGTATTTT.

The CDR3 sequence: CASSPEGTGELFF. The DNA for the CDR3 is TGTGCCAGCAGCCCGGAGGGCACCGGGGAGCTGTTTTTT. The V and J genes are TRBV28 and TRBJ2-2; D is perhaps TRBD2 (6 bases). The CDR3 runs 13 residues. Germline-derived CDR1 and CDR2 are MDHEN and SYDVKM. Trimming pared 6 bases from V and 4 bases from J, leaving 9 bases between.

The V gene is TRBV15, the J gene TRBJ2-7, with 10 bases aligning to TRBD2. Germline V gene sequence: CDR1 LNHNV, CDR2 YYDKDF (reference sequence). This CDR3 region has 15 residues. V shed 3 bases and J 7 bases; nucleotides not matched to a gene: 9. CDR3 loop: CATSRDKAGGQEQYF. CDR3 bases: TGTGCCACCAGCAGGGACAAAGCGGGAGGGCAGGAGCAGTACTTC.

The chain carries TRBV4-1 and TRBJ2-1; no definite D call. Trimming took off 1 base at V and 6 bases at J, with 4 bases between the two ends. Germline loops: CDR1 MGHRA, CDR2 YSYEKL. This CDR3 is built from 12 residues. The CDR3 DNA follows: TGCGCCAGCAGCCAAGCAGGCAATGAGCAGTTCTTC. It encodes CASSQAGNEQFF.

This chain links TRBV10-3 with TRBJ1-2; D uncertain. The V end was cut by 5 bases, the J end by 3 bases, with 13 bases between. CDR1 is ENHRY, CDR2 SYGVKD, per germline. This CDR3 comprises 14 residues. The CDR3 bases are TGTGCCATCAGTCAACTAAACTCGGACTATGGCTACACCTTC. Protein sequence: CAISQLNSDYGYTF.

This clone was seen only once. The V and J genes are TRBV7-2 and TRBJ2-7; either TRBD1 or TRBD2 may supply D (5 bases each). Per germline, CDR1 SGHTA and CDR2 FQGNSA. Trimming removed 5 bases at V and 2 bases at J, with 13 bases between. The CDR3 extends over 14 amino acids. The CDR3 sequence is CASSVGVTPYEQYF. The CDR3 bases are TGTGCCAGCAGCGTGGGGGTTACCCCCTACGAGCAGTACTTC.